The 25 T cell receptor beta chains in this list originate from one sample, sequenced in a study of pediatric ulcerative colitis. Sequencing was performed with immunoSEQ multiplex PCR; in TCRdb, only in-frame clones are kept and a portion is missing. The table records tens of thousands of clones, about three quarters of them present only once. The rectum was sampled with one to two pinch biopsies at colonoscopy. The specimen sequenced was gut tissue. The receptor set was obtained from a boy aged 5 to 17 with moderate ulcerative colitis.

The chain is built from TRBV9 and TRBJ2-3, with D possibly TRBD2 on 6 matching bases. CDR1 SGDLS and CDR2 YYNGEE come from the germline V gene. The CDR3 covers 16 residues. V gave up 3 bases and J gave up 3 bases, with 17 bases separating them. The CDR3, as DNA: TGTGCCAGCAGCGCAGGGAGGACTGTCCGTACAGATACGCAGTATTTT. Translated, it gives CASSAGRTVRTDTQYF.

The CDR3 loop reads CASSESGSKQGWETQYF. CDR3 DNA: TGTGCCAGCAGTGAAAGTGGATCAAAACAGGGGTGGGAGACCCAGTACTTC. This sequence joins TRBV6-1 and TRBJ2-5, with TRBD1 matching 7 bases. V shed 2 bases and J 5 bases; nucleotides not matched to a gene: 14. Germline-derived CDR1 and CDR2 are MNHNS and SASEGT. This CDR3 is 17 amino acids long.

The J gene is TRBJ1-5, the V gene TRBV30, with 7 bases matching TRBD1. The CDR3 covers 17 residues. Per the germline V gene, CDR1 is GTSNPN and CDR2 is SVGIG (reference sequence). After removal of 2 bases from V and 6 bases from J, the junction contained 16 bases not matched to a gene. As DNA, the CDR3 is TGTGCCTGGAGTAGTGGGATGTGGAAGGGGGCCGCTCAGCCCCAGCATTTT. As protein: CAWSSGMWKGAAQPQHF.

The rearrangement joins TRBV4-2 to TRBJ2-3; 7 nucleotides match TRBD2. J lost 2 bases, V lost 6 bases, and 5 bases had no gene match. CDR3 size: 14 residues. Germline CDR1 LGHNA, CDR2 YNFKEQ. The CDR3 DNA follows: TGTGCCAGCAGAAGACGGGACTACACAGATACGCAGTATTTT. This sequence encodes CASRRRDYTDTQYF.

V and J are TRBV28 and TRBJ2-3, with TRBD2 matching 7 bases. Losses at the gene ends were 7 bases for V and 2 bases for J; bases not matched to a gene: 6. There are 14 residues in the CDR3. Germline CDR1 reads MDHEN; CDR2 reads SYDVKM. CDR3 DNA sequence: TGTGCCAGCAAAGGCCGGGACTACACAGATACGCAGTATTTT. As protein: CASKGRDYTDTQYF.

With respect to this clone: Germline is not matched at one junction end, which may reflect a read error. This chain connects TRBV29-1 to TRBJ2-7, with 9 bases identical to TRBD2. The CDR3 loop spans 15 amino acids. Germline values: CDR1 SQVTM, CDR2 ANQGSEA. This CDR3 is CSVHLAGLGSFEQYF. CDR3 coding DNA: TGCAGCGTTCACCTAGCGGGATTAGGATCCTTCGAGCAGTACTTC.

V gene TRBV7-2 combines with J gene TRBJ1-1; D is ambiguous. The V gene lost 6 bases and the J gene lost 4 bases, with 15 bases spanning the gap. From germline, CDR1 is SGHTA and CDR2 FQGNSA. This CDR3 is 14 amino acids long. CDR3 DNA sequence: TGTGCCAGCAGTCCAGGTCTCCGGGGCACTGAAGCTTTCTTT. It is translated as CASSPGLRGTEAFF.

The chain combines TRBV27 with TRBJ1-5; possible D gene TRBD1, 5 bases. From germline, CDR1 is MNHEY and CDR2 SMNVEV (reference sequence). V lost 1 base and J 5 bases, leaving 9 bases between the germline ends. This CDR3 region has 14 residues. CDR3 coding DNA: TGTGCCAGCAGTTTATTAGCAGGGCATCAGCCCCAGCATTTT. Translation gives CASSLLAGHQPQHF.

The chain combines TRBV27 with TRBJ2-1; TRBD2 aligns across 8 bases. V was clipped by 10 bases and J by 7 bases; unmatched bases: 15. Germline values: CDR1 MNHEY, CDR2 SMNVEV (reference sequence). This CDR3 region has 15 residues. CDR3 residues: CATLKKAGVYNEQFF. Here the CDR3 DNA reads TGTGCCACGCTTAAAAAAGCGGGAGTATATAATGAGCAGTTCTTC.

In DNA, the CDR3 is TGTGCCAGCAGCGTCCAGGGAGGCACTGAAGCTTTCTTT. Its protein is CASSVQGGTEAFF. The chain combines TRBV9 with TRBJ1-1, with D tentatively TRBD1 (5 bases). With 2 bases removed from V and 4 bases from J, the gap between germline ends came to 9 bases. Germline assignment: CDR1 SGDLS and CDR2 YYNGEE. CDR3 size: 13 residues.

The V and J genes are TRBV7-9 and TRBJ1-4; 7 bases are shared with TRBD1. V lost 2 bases and J lost 8; bases outside the gene matches: 5. Germline values: CDR1 SEHNR, CDR2 FQNEAQ (reference sequence). The length of the CDR3 is 14 residues. The CDR3 sequence: CASSLMEGGEKLFF. CDR3 nucleotide sequence: TGTGCCAGCAGCTTAATGGAAGGGGGCGAAAAACTGTTTTTT.

The chain links TRBV30 to TRBJ1-5; D unresolved. Germline CDR1 GTSNPN, CDR2 SVGIG (reference sequence). The CDR3 loop spans 15 amino acids. The ends were cut back, 2 bases at V and 2 bases at J, with 13 bases in the middle. The DNA for the CDR3 is TGTGCCTGGAGTTCGCCCCAAAGAGGCAATCAGCCCCAGCATTTT. It specifies CAWSSPQRGNQPQHF.

The chain uses TRBV10-3 and TRBJ1-2, with 8 bases that match TRBD1. The CDR3 sequence is 15 residues long. V dropped 5 bases and J dropped 8; count of bases not matched to a gene: 13. Germline V lookup: CDR1 ENHRY, CDR2 SYGVKD. Written as DNA, the CDR3 is TGTGCCATCAGTTTCGGGACAGGAGTCTCCGCGGGCTACACCTTC. Its translation: CAISFGTGVSAGYTF.

This sequence joins TRBV6-8 and TRBJ2-7; D is unclear. In germline, CDR1 is MNHGY, CDR2 SAAAGT. CDR3 length: 15 residues. V was trimmed by 0 bases and J by 3 bases, leaving 12 bases between them. The CDR3: CASSYSRAAYYEQYF. The CDR3 coding sequence is TGTGCCAGCAGTTACTCCCGGGCGGCCTACTACGAGCAGTACTTC.

This clone has more than one count but fewer than ten. The chain recombines TRBV28 with TRBJ2-1; no clear D gene. CDR1 and CDR2 (germline): MDHEN, SYDVKM. With 2 bases removed from V and 6 bases from J, the gap between germline ends came to 17 bases. The CDR3 has 16 residues. As DNA, the CDR3 is TGTGCCAGCAGTTTACCCTACCTTACAGCCTCCAATGAGCAGTTCTTC. It specifies CASSLPYLTASNEQFF. The complete variable domain, with remaining parts taken from reference TRBV28 and TRBJ2-1, reads DVKVTQSSRYLVKRTGEKVFLECVQDMDHENMFWYRQDPGLGLRLIYFSYDVKMKEKGDIPEGYSVSREKKERFSLILESASTNQTSMYLCASSLPYLTASNEQFFGPGTRLTVL.

The chain couples TRBV19 to TRBJ2-1, with 7 nucleotides matching TRBD2. Germline values: CDR1 LNHDA, CDR2 SQIVND (reference sequence). V lost 1 base and J lost 7; bases outside the gene matches: 4. This CDR3 comprises 14 residues. CDR3 in DNA: TGTGCCAGTAGTATAGCGGGGGGAGGAAATGAGCAGTTCTTC. Protein product: CASSIAGGGNEQFF.

This clone was counted between two and nine times. The chain recombines TRBV9 with TRBJ1-6; maybe TRBD1 (6 bases). The CDR3 consists of 14 residues. Germline V gene lookup returns CDR1 SGDLS and CDR2 YYNGEE. The V gene lost 3 bases and the J gene lost 7 bases, with 11 bases spanning the gap. This chain's CDR3 is CASSARDKNSPLHF. CDR3 nucleotide sequence: TGTGCCAGCAGCGCACGGGACAAGAATTCACCCCTCCACTTT.

The CDR3 protein is CASSLLPNEQFF. The CDR3 DNA follows: TGTGCCAGCAGCCTCCTGCCCAATGAGCAGTTCTTC. V usage is TRBV7-9 and J usage is TRBJ2-1; the D is unclear. The CDR3 extends over 12 amino acids. Germline V gene sequence: CDR1 SEHNR, CDR2 FQNEAQ (reference sequence). V was shortened by 5 bases and J by 6 bases, with 8 bases between the two germline ends.

This chain connects TRBV11-2 to TRBJ1-6; 8 bases match TRBD1. CDR3 size: 15 residues. Germline-derived CDR1 and CDR2 are SGHAT and FQNNGV. V shed 3 bases and J 9 bases; nucleotides not matched to a gene: 7. The DNA of the CDR3 is TGTGCCAGCAGCTTTAGGGACAGGCTTATTTCACCCCTCCACTTT. It specifies CASSFRDRLISPLHF.

The V and J genes are TRBV21-1 and TRBJ1-5. TRBV21-1 is deemed a pseudogene. CDR3 size: 16 residues. CDR3 loop: CASSKGTPRGNQPQHF. The CDR3 nucleotides read TGTGCCAGCAGCAAGGGGACCCCGAGGGGCAATCAGCCCCAGCATTTT.

The V call is TRBV2, the J call TRBJ2-1; 8 bases match TRBD2. The ends lost 4 bases at V and 7 bases at J; junction bases unmatched: 6. Germline V gives CDR1 SNHLY, CDR2 FYNNEI. The CDR3 covers 14 residues. CDR3 sequence (DNA): TGTGCCAGCAGTGGACTAGCGACTATAAATGAGCAGTTCTTC. Translated, it gives CASSGLATINEQFF.

The sample holds a few counts of this clone. In the same sample, other DNA sequences code for this CDR3. CDR3 bases: TGTGCCAGCAGTTACTCTAGCGGGAGCTCCTACGAGCAGTACTTC. This translates into CASSYSSGSSYEQYF. This chain links TRBV6-5 with TRBJ2-7, with 9 bases aligning to TRBD2. Losses at the gene ends were 0 bases for V and 0 bases for J; bases not matched to a gene: 0. Germline CDR1 reads MNHEY; CDR2 reads SVGAGI. The CDR3 is 15 residues long.

The genes are TRBV12-5 and TRBJ1-2; D gene uncertain. Germline V gene data show CDR1 as LGHNT and CDR2 as FRNRAP. This CDR3 contains 14 residues. Trimming cost V 1 base and J 3 bases, with 9 bases left between them. The CDR3 here is CASGLGVADYGYTF. The CDR3 region has the DNA TGTGCTAGTGGTTTGGGGGTGGCGGACTATGGCTACACCTTC.

CDR3 in amino acids: CASSVPSGANVLTF. The DNA for the CDR3 is TGTGCCAGCAGTGTCCCATCTGGGGCCAACGTCCTGACTTTC. The genes are TRBV2 and TRBJ2-6, with unresolved D. Germline lookup yields CDR1 SNHLY and CDR2 FYNNEI. This CDR3 has 14 residues. Trimming shortened V by 4 bases and J by 1 base, and 5 bases separated the two germline ends.

V gene TRBV5-4 combines with J gene TRBJ2-7, with D perhaps matching TRBD1 (6 bases). Trimming left V 9 bases short and J 3 bases short, with 16 bases between. CDR3 length equals 13 residues. Germline V gives CDR1 SGHNT, CDR2 YYREEE (reference sequence). In DNA, the CDR3 is TGTGCCATGGGGGACCAGGGGCGCTACGAGCAGTACTTC. It is translated as CAMGDQGRYEQYF.